These 28 T cell receptor beta chains were all obtained from the same sample, sequenced in a study of PD-1 blockade in mismatch repair-deficient tumors. Libraries were prepared by immunoSEQ multiplex PCR; TCRdb keeps only in-frame clonotypes and omits some of them. The sample contains around 100,000 clones, over 60% of which appear only once. The source was peripheral blood, collected around 60 weeks after starting pembrolizumab. Every receptor here comes from an adult with mismatch repair-deficient cancer.

The V gene is TRBV5-1, the J gene TRBJ2-7; no reliable D call. Per the germline V gene, CDR1 is SGHRS and CDR2 is YFSETQ. This CDR3 is 14 amino acids long. V lost 0 bases, J lost 2 bases, and 9 bases lay in between. The CDR3: CASSLDVTAYEQYF. DNA for the CDR3: TGCGCCAGCAGCTTGGACGTCACCGCCTACGAGCAGTACTTC. The variable domain in full, with the rest retrieved from reference TRBV5-1 and TRBJ2-7, is KAGVTQTPRYLIKTRGQQVTLSCSPISGHRSVSWYQQTPGQGLQFLFEYFSETQRNKGNFPGRFSGRQFSNSRSEMNVSTLELGDSALYLCASSLDVTAYEQYFGPGTRLTVT.

CDR3 sequence reads: CASRSGLAETDTQYF. CDR3 nucleotides: TGTGCCAGCAGATCCGGACTAGCGGAAACAGATACGCAGTATTTT. The chain has TRBV2 and TRBJ2-3; 10 nucleotides match TRBD2. Germline loops: CDR1 SNHLY, CDR2 FYNNEI. J lost 3 bases, V lost 6 bases, and 6 bases had no gene match. The CDR3 sequence is 15 residues long.

The chain recombines TRBV18 with TRBJ2-1; D is ambiguous. This CDR3 has 15 residues. V lost 5 bases and J 2 bases, leaving 13 bases between the germline ends. Germline V gives CDR1 KGHSH, CDR2 LQKENI. The CDR3 DNA is TGTGCCAGCTCAACGGCTAGACCCCCCTACAATGAGCAGTTCTTC. Translation: CASSTARPPYNEQFF. Based on the CDR3 plus reference TRBV18 and TRBJ2-1, the full variable domain is NAGVMQNPRHLVRRRGQEARLRCSPMKGHSHVYWYRQLPEEGLKFMVYLQKENIIDESGMPKERFSAEFPKEGPSILRIQQVVRGDSAAYFCASSTARPPYNEQFFGPGTRLTVL.

Points on this clone: Germline is not matched at one junction end, which may reflect a read error. The rearrangement links TRBV6-5 to TRBJ2-2, with TRBD2 identical over 9 bases. Germline V gives CDR1 MNHEY, CDR2 SVGAGI. This CDR3 is built from 16 residues. Written as DNA, the CDR3 is TGTGCCAGCAATTACGCGACTAGCGGGAACACCGGGGAGCTGTTTTTT. It is translated as CASNYATSGNTGELFF.

The chain links TRBV14 to TRBJ2-7; TRBD2 agrees at 11 bases. CDR1 and CDR2 from the germline V gene are SGHDN and FVKESK. J lost 6 bases, V lost 4 bases, and 11 bases had no gene match. The CDR3 has 16 amino acids. The CDR3 DNA is TGTGCCAGCAGCCTCGATAGCGGGAGGGCCTCAGGCGAGCAGTACTTC. Amino acids: CASSLDSGRASGEQYF.

This clone turned up a few times. The chain links TRBV27 to TRBJ2-7, with D uncertain. This CDR3 contains 13 residues. From germline, CDR1 is MNHEY and CDR2 SMNVEV (reference sequence). V gave up 6 bases and J gave up 3 bases, with 12 bases separating them. The CDR3 protein is CASSPATHYEQYF. The CDR3 DNA is TGTGCCAGCAGCCCAGCGACACACTACGAGCAGTACTTC.

This clone was observed a handful of times. The V gene is TRBV11-3, the J gene TRBJ2-2; D gene uncertain. The germline V gene encodes CDR1 SGHNT and CDR2 YENEEA. V was shortened by 1 base and J by 3 bases, with 12 bases between the two germline ends. The CDR3 consists of 16 residues. The CDR3 region is CASSLVEVAYTGELFF. CDR3 bases: TGTGCCAGCAGCTTAGTCGAGGTGGCGTACACCGGGGAGCTGTTTTTT.

The chain employs TRBV19 and TRBJ2-6, with D hard to call. The germline V and J ends were trimmed by 5 bases and 4 bases, with 12 bases remaining between them. Germline assignment: CDR1 LNHDA and CDR2 SQIVND (reference sequence). This CDR3 contains 15 residues. CDR3 amino acids: CASSYGQSGANVLTF. As DNA, the CDR3 is TGTGCCAGTAGTTATGGTCAGTCCGGGGCCAACGTCCTGACTTTC.

J is TRBJ1-1 and V is TRBV7-8; the D is unclear. Trimming left V 1 base short and J 5 bases short, with 11 bases between. Germline V gene lookup returns CDR1 SGHVS and CDR2 FQNEAQ. The CDR3 length is 14 residues. The chain's CDR3 is CASSLGVAVTEAFF. The CDR3 bases are TGTGCCAGCAGCTTAGGGGTGGCAGTAACTGAAGCTTTCTTT.

This CDR3 is CASSLGLAGGVQETQYF. CDR3 DNA sequence: TGTGCCAGCAGCTTGGGGCTAGCGGGAGGGGTACAAGAGACCCAGTACTTC. This chain joins TRBV5-8 and TRBJ2-5, with TRBD2 identical over 12 bases. J lost 2 bases, V lost 0 bases, and 5 bases had no gene match. The CDR3 spans 17 residues. The germline V gene encodes CDR1 SGHTS and CDR2 YDEGEE.

This clone was detected once. The gene calls are TRBV27 and TRBJ2-7; 7 bases agree with TRBD2. The V segment lost 3 bases and the J segment 4 bases; nucleotides outside the gene matches: 9. Germline V CDR1 and CDR2: MNHEY, SMNVEV (reference sequence). The CDR3 is 15 residues long. The CDR3 loop reads CASSFRREQSYEQYF. CDR3 sequence (DNA): TGTGCCAGCAGTTTTAGGCGGGAGCAGTCGTACGAGCAGTACTTC.

The chain uses TRBV5-4 and TRBJ2-7; 11 nucleotides agree with TRBD2. V shed 4 bases, J shed 5 bases, and the junction held 8 bases outside the gene matches. Germline V CDR1 and CDR2: SGHNT, YYREEE (reference sequence). CDR3 length equals 15 residues. CDR3 in amino acids: CASSRETSGIDEQYF. Here the CDR3 DNA reads TGTGCCAGCAGCCGAGAGACTAGCGGGATCGACGAGCAGTACTTC. The variable domain in full, completed from reference TRBV5-4 and TRBJ2-7, reads ETGVTQSPTHLIKTRGQQVTLRCSSQSGHNTVSWYQQALGQGPQFIFQYYREEENGRGNFPPRFSGLQFPNYSSELNVNALELDDSALYLCASSRETSGIDEQYFGPGTRLTVT.

This clone was seen a handful of times. The chain recombines TRBV5-1 with TRBJ1-3; D might be TRBD1 (5 bases). The V and J ends lost 0 bases and 2 bases respectively, with 15 bases between them. This CDR3 contains 17 residues. CDR1 is SGHRS and CDR2 is YFSETQ in the germline V gene. CDR3 sequence (DNA): TGCGCCAGCAGCTTGGCTACAGGTCGGGGCACTGGAAACACCATATATTTT. Translating it yields CASSLATGRGTGNTIYF. Based on the CDR3 plus reference TRBV5-1 and TRBJ1-3, the full variable domain is KAGVTQTPRYLIKTRGQQVTLSCSPISGHRSVSWYQQTPGQGLQFLFEYFSETQRNKGNFPGRFSGRQFSNSRSEMNVSTLELGDSALYLCASSLATGRGTGNTIYFGEGSWLTVV.

This clone was found many times. This chain joins TRBV6-5 and TRBJ2-2; TRBD2 might be the D (5 bases). The CDR3 length is 15 residues. Trimming took 5 bases from V and 8 from J, leaving 18 bases between them. The V gene's germline CDR1 is MNHEY and CDR2 SVGAGI. DNA for the CDR3: TGTGCCAGCAGTACCCCCCGGGGTCGAAATGGGGAGCTGTTTTTT. Its translation: CASSTPRGRNGELFF.

The genes are TRBV6-5 and TRBJ2-7; D may be TRBD2 (6 bases). This CDR3 has 15 residues. Trimming cost V 6 bases and J 0 bases, with 15 bases left between them. CDR1 MNHEY and CDR2 SVGAGI come from the germline V gene. CDR3 DNA: TGTGCCAGCAGCCCTATTGGGGGGAGCTCCTACGAGCAGTACTTC. It is translated as CASSPIGGSSYEQYF.

This clone appeared a single time. V and J are TRBV19 and TRBJ2-3, with D hard to call. The germline CDR1 and CDR2 sequences are LNHDA and SQIVND (reference sequence). V lost 2 bases and J lost 6, with 6 bases in between. The CDR3 runs to 12 residues. CDR3 residues: CASSISLDTQYF. The CDR3 DNA follows: TGTGCCAGTAGTATATCCTTGGATACGCAGTATTTT.

This clone was observed a handful of times. The V and J genes are TRBV30 and TRBJ2-7; D remains ambiguous. V was shortened by 2 bases and J by 0 bases, with 2 bases between the two germline ends. Germline V gene lookup returns CDR1 GTSNPN and CDR2 SVGIG (reference sequence). The CDR3 contains 11 residues. The CDR3 reads CAWSNSYEQYF. CDR3 nucleotides: TGTGCCTGGAGTAACTCCTACGAGCAGTACTTC.

This clone was counted once. V is TRBV5-1 and J is TRBJ2-7; 12 nucleotides line up with TRBD2. The CDR3 is 16 residues long. CDR1 is SGHRS and CDR2 is YFSETQ in the germline V gene. The V segment lost 4 bases and the J segment 0 bases; nucleotides outside the gene matches: 5. The CDR3 nucleotides are TGCGCCAGCAGCCCGGGACTAGCGGGCCGCTCCTACGAGCAGTACTTC. Amino acid sequence: CASSPGLAGRSYEQYF. The full variable domain, in which reference TRBV5-1 and TRBJ2-7 provide the parts outside the CDR3, is KAGVTQTPRYLIKTRGQQVTLSCSPISGHRSVSWYQQTPGQGLQFLFEYFSETQRNKGNFPGRFSGRQFSNSRSEMNVSTLELGDSALYLCASSPGLAGRSYEQYFGPGTRLTVT.

V and J are TRBV19 and TRBJ1-1; D is uncertain. V was trimmed by 4 bases and J by 0 bases, leaving 6 bases between them. From germline, CDR1 is LNHDA and CDR2 SQIVND (reference sequence). This CDR3 spans 13 amino acids. DNA for the CDR3: TGTGCCAGTAGTAAAATGATGAACACTGAAGCTTTCTTT. It codes for CASSKMMNTEAFF.

The chain has TRBV7-3 and TRBJ2-1; no reliable D call. Germline assignment: CDR1 SGHTA and CDR2 FQGTGA. The CDR3 has 15 residues. Trimming pared 1 base from V and 0 bases from J, leaving 7 bases between. The CDR3 DNA follows: TGTGCCAGCAGCTTAAGGCTCAGCTCCTACAATGAGCAGTTCTTC. Encoded protein: CASSLRLSSYNEQFF.

CDR3 in DNA: TGCGCCAGCAGCCAAGTTAACCAGGGGGCCTACGAGCAGTACTTC. Its protein product is CASSQVNQGAYEQYF. The chain recombines TRBV4-1 with TRBJ2-7, with 7 bases aligning to TRBD1. CDR3 size: 15 residues. V was clipped by 1 base and J by 2 bases; unmatched bases: 5. Germline CDR1 is MGHRA and CDR2 is YSYEKL.

As for this clone: An end of the junction differs from the germline gene, which may be a read error. This chain uses TRBV6-1 with TRBJ2-7; 11 positions match TRBD1. The CDR3 contains 9 residues. Per germline, CDR1 MNHNS and CDR2 SASEGT. CDR3 sequence (DNA): TGTGCCCTCCTGGGACAGGGGGAGTTC. This gives the protein CALLGQGEF.

V usage is TRBV5-4 and J usage is TRBJ2-3; TRBD2 agrees at 8 bases. The germline CDR1 and CDR2 sequences are SGHNT and YYREEE (reference sequence). The CDR3 consists of 16 residues. The junction had 9 bases not matched to a gene; V was cut back by 0 bases and J by 6 bases. CDR3 nucleotides: TGTGCCAGCAGCTTGGGTTCGGGAGGGCTGGTGGATACGCAGTATTTT. The encoded protein is CASSLGSGGLVDTQYF.

The genes are TRBV6-5 and TRBJ1-5; a weak D match, TRBD1 (6 bases). The CDR3 covers 14 residues. Trimming took 0 bases from V and 6 from J, leaving 9 bases between them. The germline gives CDR1 MNHEY, CDR2 SVGAGI. CDR3 coding DNA: TGTGCCAGCAGTTACTCAGGGGGAAGTCAGCCCCAGCATTTT. It specifies CASSYSGGSQPQHF.

V usage is TRBV11-3 and J usage is TRBJ2-1; 11 bases agree with TRBD2. The J segment lost 8 bases and the V segment lost 5 bases, leaving 8 bases of the junction unmatched. The CDR3 totals 15 residues. Germline lookup yields CDR1 SGHNT and CDR2 YENEEA. CDR3 protein: CASSGGLAATHEQFF. DNA of the CDR3: TGTGCCAGCAGCGGGGGACTAGCGGCGACCCATGAGCAGTTCTTC. Full variable domain (missing parts from reference TRBV11-3 and TRBJ2-1): EAGVVQSPRYKIIEKKQPVAFWCNPISGHNTLYWYLQNLGQGPELLIRYENEEAVDDSQLPKDRFSAERLKGVDSTLKIQPAELGDSAVYLCASSGGLAATHEQFFGPGTRLTVL.

The rearrangement links TRBV19 to TRBJ1-5; TRBD1 agrees at 7 bases. With 5 bases clipped from V and 4 bases from J, the junction kept 8 bases outside the gene matches. The CDR3 runs to 15 residues. Germline assignment: CDR1 LNHDA and CDR2 SQIVND (reference sequence). CDR3 DNA sequence: TGTGCCAGTAGTTATTCAGGGGGTGAAAATCAGCCCCAGCATTTT. As protein: CASSYSGGENQPQHF.

The chain carries TRBV9 and TRBJ2-7; 9 bases agree with TRBD1. Germline lookup yields CDR1 SGDLS and CDR2 YYNGEE. J gave up 3 bases and V 5 bases, and 6 bases lay outside the gene matches. CDR3 size: 14 residues. CDR3 coding DNA: TGTGCCAGCAGTTTCGGGACAGGGTACTACGAGCAGTACTTC. Encoded protein: CASSFGTGYYEQYF.

The rearrangement uses TRBV9 and TRBJ2-7; D perhaps matches TRBD1 (6 bases). Trimming shortened V by 3 bases and J by 3 bases, and 16 bases separated the two germline ends. The CDR3 is made up of 15 amino acids. Germline V gene sequence: CDR1 SGDLS, CDR2 YYNGEE. CDR3 loop: CASSDKPGHLYEQYF. In DNA, the CDR3 is TGTGCCAGCAGCGACAAGCCGGGACACCTCTACGAGCAGTACTTC.